A selection of T cell receptor beta chains follows, all from one sample in a study of blood T cell repertoires in COVID-19. Produced via immunoSEQ multiplex PCR; TCRdb's table is partial and in-frame only. The sample includes about 270,000 clones, approximately 85% seen only once; the top ten take 9.5% to 11%. The sequenced material came from peripheral blood. These receptors all stem from a woman in her 70s with acute or convalescent COVID-19. Both conserved end residues are part of each CDR3. A D gene is named only where the DNA matches it firmly. Clone size is given for some rows only: seen once, a few or many times, or a class if the clone is expanded.

j_call cdr3_length clone_size v_call d_call cdr3_nt cdr3_aa
TRBJ1-4 14 - TRBV5-4 - TGTGCCAGCAGCTTGGCGGGTGGAGATGAAAAACTGTTTTTT CASSLAGGDEKLFF
TRBJ1-2 16 once TRBV6-5 TRBD1 TGTGCCAGCAGTTACTCTCCCGGGACAGGGGGTTATGGCTACACCTTC CASSYSPGTGGYGYTF
TRBJ2-1 15 - TRBV6-4 - TGTGCCAGCAGCCCCGGGACTAGGGGACAGAATGAGCAGTTCTTC CASSPGTRGQNEQFF
TRBJ2-3 15 - TRBV5-1 TRBD2 TGCGCCAGCACCATGCGGGGGGCCAGCACAGATACGCAGTATTTT CASTMRGASTDTQYF
TRBJ1-1 11 - TRBV18 - TGTGCCAGCTCAGAGAGCACTGAAGCTTTCTTT CASSESTEAFF
TRBJ2-3 17 few TRBV4-2 TRBD2 TGTGCCAGCAGCCAAGAGGGGCGGGGGGGAATCACAGATACGCAGTATTTT CASSQEGRGGITDTQYF
TRBJ2-7 17 - TRBV23-1 - TGCGCCAGCGTCCCAAGAGGCCAGGGACTTCGCTCCTACGAGCAGTACTTC CASVPRGQGLRSYEQYF
TRBJ2-7 14 once TRBV30 - TGTGCCTGGAGGGGGCTTGCGAGCCGCTACGAGCAGTACTTC CAWRGLASRYEQYF
TRBJ1-2 11 few TRBV12-3/TRBV12-4 - TGTGCCAGCAGTTTCGCGTATGGCTACACCTTC CASSFAYGYTF
TRBJ1-5 13 - TRBV28 TRBD1 TGTGCCAGCCGACAGGGCTTATATCAGCCCCAGCATTTT CASRQGLYQPQHF
TRBJ1-2 14 once TRBV3-1/TRBV3-2 TRBD1 TGTGCCAGCAGCCAAATACAGGGGGCGCATGGCTACACCTTC CASSQIQGAHGYTF
TRBJ1-4 17 - TRBV15 TRBD1 TGTGCCACCAGCAAAGGTTATGGGACAGCAACTAATGAAAAACTGTTTTTT CATSKGYGTATNEKLFF
TRBJ2-3 12 - TRBV19 - TGTGCCAGTTGCGGAAGCACAGATACGCAGTATTTT CASCGSTDTQYF
TRBJ1-1 12 - TRBV7-9 - TGTGCCAGCAGCCCCCTCGAACATGAAGCTTTCTTT CASSPLEHEAFF
TRBJ2-7 14 - TRBV25-1 TRBD1 TGTGCCAGCAGTGTAGGGGGCGGTACCTACGAGCAGTACTTC CASSVGGGTYEQYF
TRBJ2-3 17 - TRBV18 TRBD2 TGTGCCAGCTCCCCCACAACACCCTCTAGCGGGGCAGATACGCAGTATTTT CASSPTTPSSGADTQYF
TRBJ2-5 15 - TRBV5-4 TRBD2 TGTGCCAGCAGCCGAGGTAGCGGGGGCGTAGAGACCCAGTACTTC CASSRGSGGVETQYF
TRBJ2-3 16 - TRBV11-2 TRBD2 TGTGCCAGCAGTTTTACGGCGGGGGGATCCACAGATACGCAGTATTTT CASSFTAGGSTDTQYF
TRBJ1-5 15 few TRBV6-6 - TGTGCCAGCAGTTTGTACGGGGGTAGCAATCAGCCCCAGCATTTT CASSLYGGSNQPQHF
TRBJ2-7 14 - TRBV6-5 TRBD1 TGTGCCAGCAGTAAGCCGGGACAGGTCGGGCAGCAGTACTTC CASSKPGQVGQQYF
TRBJ2-5 12 once TRBV2 - TGTGCCAGCAGTAGGGGAGGGGGTACCCAGTACTTC CASSRGGGTQYF
TRBJ2-7 14 - TRBV9 TRBD1 TGTGCCAGCAGCGTAGGACAGGGGACCTACGAGCAGTACTTC CASSVGQGTYEQYF
TRBJ2-7 13 - TRBV5-8 - TGTGCCAGCAGCTTGGGCAGGTATTACGAGCAGTACTTC CASSLGRYYEQYF
TRBJ1-3 14 - TRBV5-1 - TGCGCCAGCAGTGGGGGAGGGACTGGAAACACCATATATTTT CASSGGGTGNTIYF
TRBJ1-1 13 - TRBV12-3/TRBV12-4 - TGTGCCAGCAGTTTAAGGGGTGACACTGAAGCTTTCTTT CASSLRGDTEAFF